There are many counts of the clone carrying this TCR beta chain. Its antigen is unknown. The read ends 3 residues shy of where the CDR3 ends; the end is completed using the germline J gene. The V and J ends lost 3 bases and 3 bases, in that order; junction bases with no gene match: 8. There are 17 residues in the CDR3. Germline CDR1 reads DFQATT; CDR2 reads SNEGSKA (reference sequence). This table comes from immunoSEQ multiplex PCR, and its TCRdb copy is limited to in-frame clones, with some not included. Recorded here are around 50,000 clones, with no singletons, and the ten leading clones hold about 6%. Both groups were predominantly of Caucasian heritage. The sample comes from a study of T cell clonality in common variable immunodeficiency. Overall study results and limits: In common variable immunodeficiency, TCR beta chains reportedly carried fewer deletions and N-nucleotide insertions.

The J gene is TRBJ2-3, the V gene TRBV20-1; 14 bases agree with TRBD2. The clonotype originates from a person between 18 and 70 years old in good health. The material sequenced was peripheral blood mononuclear cells. The sequenced part of the CDR3 DNA is TGCAGTGCTAGGAGGACTAGCGGGGGGAAATCGACAGATACG. It yields the protein CSARRTSGGKSTDT. The whole CDR3 protein reads CSARRTSGGKSTDTQYF.